The 19 T cell receptor beta chains presented below share a single source sample, sequenced in a study of Graves' ophthalmopathy and Graves' hyperthyroidism. RNA transcripts were the source from which TCR beta CDR3 regions were amplified. In the first round, RT-PCR was carried out with HTBI primers, and a multiplex PCR formed the second round. TCRdb fed the multiplex PCR reads into MiXCR, producing one record per CDR3 protein. This table has about 380,000 distinct CDR3 sequences, roughly 15% appearing once. The specimen sequenced was peripheral blood. The receptors shown here come from a woman aged 18-29 years with stable Graves' hyperthyroidism.

This clonotype was detected only a few times. A much larger clone differs by one base, so this may be a read error. The rearrangement joins TRBV11-2 to TRBJ1-3, with D maybe TRBD1 (5 bases). Per the germline V gene, CDR1 is SGHAT and CDR2 is FQNNGV. The CDR3 totals 16 residues. The CDR3 region is CASSRGTGSSGNAIYF. The CDR3 region has the DNA TGTGCCAGCAGCCGTGGGACGGGGAGCTCTGGAAACGCCATATATTTT.

The chain has TRBV6-5 and TRBJ2-6; D remains ambiguous. Trimming left V 3 bases short and J 1 base short, with 7 bases between. CDR1 is MNHEY and CDR2 is SVGAGI in the germline V gene. This CDR3 comprises 15 residues. The CDR3 nucleotides are TGTGCCAGCAGTTATTCCAGGTCTGGGGCCAACGTCCTGACTTTC. This translates into CASSYSRSGANVLTF.

Ten or more counts support this clonotype. This rearrangement joins TRBV10-3 to TRBJ1-5, with 8 bases that match TRBD1. Germline values: CDR1 ENHRY, CDR2 SYGVKD. This CDR3 has 17 residues. J lost 4 bases, V lost 6 bases, and 14 bases had no gene match. As DNA, the CDR3 is TGTGCCATCAGGGGCCCTATACCGGGACAGGTTAATCAGCCCCAGCATTTT. Its protein product is CAIRGPIPGQVNQPQHF.

The chain combines TRBV3-1 with TRBJ2-3; D perhaps matches TRBD1 (5 bases). The CDR3 sequence is 15 residues long. The germline gives CDR1 LGHDT, CDR2 YNNKEL (reference sequence). V lost 1 base and J 6 bases, leaving 14 bases between the germline ends. The CDR3 nucleotides read TGTGCCAGCAGCCAAGGCTCAGGGAAGTCCGATACGCAGTATTTT. It specifies CASSQGSGKSDTQYF.

In its sample, this clonotype was seen many times. The rearrangement joins TRBV2 to TRBJ2-7; weak D call: TRBD1 (5 bases). Germline V gene data show CDR1 as SNHLY and CDR2 as FYNNEI. V was trimmed by 4 bases and J by 3 bases, leaving 10 bases between them. The CDR3 sequence is 13 residues long. The CDR3 loop reads CASSGRQSYEQYF. In DNA, the CDR3 is TGTGCCAGCAGTGGGAGACAGAGCTACGAGCAGTACTTC.

This clonotype occurred many times. The V call is TRBV12-3 or TRBV12-4, the J call TRBJ2-7; tentatively, D is TRBD1 (5 bases). The CDR3 is made up of 16 amino acids. Trimming pared 5 bases from V and 5 bases from J, leaving 22 bases between. In DNA form, the CDR3 reads TGTGCCAGCAGTCGCTCCAGGGTGTTGAAGGTTGACGAGCAGTACTTC. Its translation: CASSRSRVLKVDEQYF.

In the case of this clonotype: A much larger clone sits a single nucleotide away, making a read error possible. The conserved phenylalanine or tryptophan normally closing the CDR3 is absent here, so this likely arose from a read error. This chain joins TRBV9 and TRBJ1-1, with 10 bases matching TRBD1. CDR1 is SGDLS, CDR2 YYNGEE, per germline. CDR3 length: 17 amino acids. The junction had 12 bases not matched to a gene; V was cut back by 2 bases and J by 5 bases. The CDR3 nucleotides are TGTGCCAGCAGCGTTTTTAAGGACAGGGGGGATGATACTGAAGCTTTCGTT. Its translation is CASSVFKDRGDDTEAFV.

This clonotype occurred many times. The chain is built from TRBV6-2 or TRBV6-3 and TRBJ2-5; D call uncertain. CDR3 length: 14 amino acids. The germline V gene encodes CDR1 MNHEY and CDR2 SVGEGT. V was clipped by 2 bases and J by 5 bases, with 12 bases between them. CDR3 in amino acids: CASSYDPWGETQYF. CDR3 DNA: TGTGCCAGCAGTTACGACCCGTGGGGTGAGACCCAGTACTTC.

For this clonotype: Since a much larger clone is just one base distant, this may be a read error. This CDR3 fails to terminate in the conserved phenylalanine or tryptophan, so it likely reflects a read error. The chain carries TRBV25-1 and TRBJ1-1, with 11 positions matching TRBD1. This CDR3 region has 13 residues. V shed 7 bases and J 5 bases; nucleotides not matched to a gene: 3. Germline loops: CDR1 MGHDK, CDR2 SYGVNS. The CDR3 is CASNGQGATEAFL. CDR3 nucleotides: TGTGCCAGCAATGGACAGGGGGCAACTGAAGCTTTCTTG.

This clonotype has only a few counts. This chain joins TRBV28 and TRBJ1-1, with D possibly TRBD1 on 5 matching bases. Germline values: CDR1 MDHEN, CDR2 SYDVKM. V dropped 2 bases and J dropped 4 bases, with 11 bases sitting between them. CDR3 length equals 14 residues. The CDR3 loop reads CASSLGGKSTEAFF. Written as DNA, the CDR3 is TGTGCCAGCAGTTTAGGGGGAAAGAGCACTGAAGCTTTCTTT.

V is TRBV12-3 or TRBV12-4 and J is TRBJ2-7; D remains ambiguous. The CDR3 contains 12 residues. V was cut by 6 bases and J by 4 bases, with 10 bases left in between. CDR3 in amino acids: CASSQPGYEQYF. Here the CDR3 DNA reads TGTGCCAGCAGCCAACCCGGTTACGAGCAGTACTTC.

This clonotype was counted many times. The chain links TRBV19 to TRBJ2-7, with TRBD2 matching over 8 bases. The CDR3 length is 14 residues. V lost 6 bases, J lost 0 bases, and 4 bases stayed unmatched. Germline values: CDR1 LNHDA, CDR2 SQIVND (reference sequence). The CDR3 sequence: CASRSSGYSYEQYF. CDR3 DNA sequence: TGTGCCAGTAGATCTAGCGGGTACTCCTACGAGCAGTACTTC.

The sample holds many counts of this clonotype. The gene calls are TRBV7-9 and TRBJ2-2; D is possibly TRBD1 (6 bases). Germline values: CDR1 SEHNR, CDR2 FQNEAQ (reference sequence). This CDR3 spans 15 amino acids. V lost 2 bases, J lost 1 base, and 8 bases lay in between. CDR3 DNA sequence: TGTGCCAGCAGCTTAAGGGGGAAGAACACCGGGGAGCTGTTTTTT. It encodes CASSLRGKNTGELFF. The whole variable domain, filled in from reference TRBV7-9 and TRBJ2-2, reads DTGVSQNPRHKITKRGQNVTFRCDPISEHNRLYWYRQTLGQGPEFLTYFQNEAQLEKSRLLSDRFSAERPKGSFSTLEIQRTEQGDSAMYLCASSLRGKNTGELFFGEGSRLTVL.

This clonotype was counted many times. The rearrangement joins TRBV7-2 to TRBJ1-6; weak D call: TRBD1 (6 bases). The CDR3 is made up of 15 amino acids. Per germline, CDR1 SGHTA and CDR2 FQGNSA. Trimming took off 1 base at V and 10 bases at J, with 14 bases between the two ends. CDR3 in amino acids: CASSLVWGRWSPLHF. The CDR3 coding sequence is TGTGCCAGCAGCTTAGTATGGGGGCGGTGGTCACCCCTCCACTTT.

This clonotype was found many times. This chain connects TRBV19 to TRBJ1-5, with TRBD1 matching over 9 bases. Germline lookup yields CDR1 LNHDA and CDR2 SQIVND (reference sequence). The CDR3 covers 17 residues. The junction had 13 bases not matched to a gene; V was cut back by 10 bases and J by 0 bases. CDR3 loop: CATKRFDRGVSNQPQHF. The CDR3 DNA reads as TGTGCCACCAAAAGGTTCGACAGGGGGGTTAGCAATCAGCCCCAGCATTTT.

This clonotype appeared many times. J is TRBJ1-2 and V is TRBV12-3 or TRBV12-4, with D maybe TRBD1 (6 bases). The germline V and J ends were trimmed by 6 bases and 7 bases, with 15 bases remaining between them. This CDR3 has 13 amino acids. This CDR3 reads CASSPDRIRGYTF. The CDR3 region has the DNA TGTGCCAGCAGCCCTGACAGGATACGTGGCTACACCTTC.

There are many counts of this clonotype. The chain is built from TRBV7-9 and TRBJ1-1; D is possibly TRBD1 (5 bases). V dropped 5 bases and J dropped 7 bases, with 14 bases sitting between them. Per germline, CDR1 SEHNR and CDR2 FQNEAQ (reference sequence). The CDR3 has 13 residues. CDR3 in amino acids: CASSMGGVNEAFF. CDR3 DNA: TGTGCCAGCAGCATGGGGGGGGTCAATGAAGCTTTCTTT.

This clonotype was found many times. The chain carries TRBV9 and TRBJ1-2, with 10 nucleotides matching TRBD1. Germline V gives CDR1 SGDLS, CDR2 YYNGEE. J gave up 6 bases and V 0 bases, and 2 bases lay outside the gene matches. The CDR3 sequence is 14 residues long. CDR3 nucleotide sequence: TGTGCCAGCAGCGTAGAGGGACAGGGGAATGGCTACACCTTC. Protein: CASSVEGQGNGYTF.

This clonotype was observed at least ten times. V gene TRBV6-1 combines with J gene TRBJ2-5, with 13 bases fitting TRBD2. Germline V gives CDR1 MNHNS, CDR2 SASEGT. With 6 bases clipped from V and 5 bases from J, the junction kept 6 bases outside the gene matches. The CDR3 runs to 15 residues. The DNA for the CDR3 is TGTGCCAGCAGCCCGACTAGCGGGGGGAGTGAGACCCAGTACTTC. It specifies CASSPTSGGSETQYF.